This T cell receptor beta chain came from a study of blood T cell repertoires in COVID-19. For the study at large: Donors in the United States, Italy and Spain gave samples during acute or convalescent COVID-19. T cells, B-cell-depleted T cells, or PBMCs supplied cDNA or gDNA.

TCRdb's table, derived via immunoSEQ multiplex PCR, lists solely in-frame clones and lacks some. The data contain just over 300,000 clones, roughly 89% of them singletons. Sequencing was done on a sample of peripheral blood. This clonotype originated in a woman in her twenties or thirties with COVID-19, enrolled during active disease.

The CDR3 here is CASSPVTAEGLTEAFF. CDR3 bases: TGTGCCAGCAGCCCCGTAACCGCGGAGGGACTAACTGAAGCTTTCTTT. The V gene is TRBV4-2, the J gene TRBJ1-1; possible D gene TRBD1, 5 bases. Per the germline V gene, CDR1 is LGHNA and CDR2 is YNFKEQ. V was trimmed by 4 bases and J by 5 bases, leaving 20 bases between them. The length of the CDR3 is 16 residues.